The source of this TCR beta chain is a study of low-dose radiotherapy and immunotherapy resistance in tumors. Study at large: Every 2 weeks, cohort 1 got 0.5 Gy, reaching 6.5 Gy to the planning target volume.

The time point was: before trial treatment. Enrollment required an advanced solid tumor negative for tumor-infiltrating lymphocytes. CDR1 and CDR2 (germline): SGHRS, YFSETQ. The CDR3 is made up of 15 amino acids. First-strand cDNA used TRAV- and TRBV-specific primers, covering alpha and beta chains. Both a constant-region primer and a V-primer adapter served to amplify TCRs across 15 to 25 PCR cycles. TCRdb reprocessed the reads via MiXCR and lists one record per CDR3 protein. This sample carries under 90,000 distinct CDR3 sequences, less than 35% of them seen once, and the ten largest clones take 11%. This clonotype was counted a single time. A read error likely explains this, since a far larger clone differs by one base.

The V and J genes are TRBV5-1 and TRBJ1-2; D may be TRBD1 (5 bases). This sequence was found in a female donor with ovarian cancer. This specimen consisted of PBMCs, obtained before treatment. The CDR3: CASSGGTGDLYGYPF. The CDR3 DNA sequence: TGTGCCAGCAGCGGAGGGACGGGGGACCTCTATGGCTACCCCTTC.